The clone carrying this T cell receptor beta chain was recorded at least ten times. The library was built from roughly 400 ng RNA with molecular barcoded adaptors for alpha/delta and beta/gamma chains. TCRdb re-called the reads with MiXCR, one entry per CDR3 protein. The data hold tens of thousands of distinct CDR3 sequences, with roughly 10% observed a single time. The sample belongs to a study of read filtering for tumor transcriptome and immune sequencing. Study context: The cohort had some 17 men and approximately 13 women aged roughly 40 to 80, mean about 72 years.

This CDR3 is 18 amino acids long. Unmatched junction bases numbered 8, after V lost 4 bases and J lost 0 bases. Germline assignment: CDR1 SGHKS and CDR2 YYEKEE (reference sequence). The receptor comes from a donor at least 40 years old with multiple myeloma. Sequenced input: a population of CD138-negative cells sorted from bone marrow. The V and J genes are TRBV5-5 and TRBJ2-6; the match to TRBD1 covers 9 bases. The DNA for the CDR3 is TGTGCCAGCAGCCGACAGGGGGTTTCCCCCTCTGGGGCCAACGTCCTGACTTTC. Residues: CASSRQGVSPSGANVLTF.